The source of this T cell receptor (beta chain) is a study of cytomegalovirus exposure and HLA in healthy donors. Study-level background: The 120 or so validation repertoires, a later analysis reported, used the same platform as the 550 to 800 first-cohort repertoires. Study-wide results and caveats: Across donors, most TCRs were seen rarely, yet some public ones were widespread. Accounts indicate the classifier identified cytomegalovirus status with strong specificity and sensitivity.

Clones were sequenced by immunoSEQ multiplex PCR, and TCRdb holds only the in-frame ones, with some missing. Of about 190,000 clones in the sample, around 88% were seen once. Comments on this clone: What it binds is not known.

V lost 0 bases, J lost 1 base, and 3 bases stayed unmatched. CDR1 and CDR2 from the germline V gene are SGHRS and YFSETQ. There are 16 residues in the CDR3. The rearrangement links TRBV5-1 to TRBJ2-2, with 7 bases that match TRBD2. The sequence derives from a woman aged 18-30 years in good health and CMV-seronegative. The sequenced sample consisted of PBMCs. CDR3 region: CASSLAVAGNTGELFF. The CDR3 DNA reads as TGCGCCAGCAGCTTGGCCGTAGCGGGGAACACCGGGGAGCTGTTTTTT.